In this sample, the clone carrying this T cell receptor (beta chain) turned up once. No antigen is known for it. The CDR3 totals 17 residues. V was clipped by 1 base and J by 0 bases, with 13 bases between them. Germline V gene lookup returns CDR1 SGHAT and CDR2 FQNNGV. Patients picked for sequencing had shown CD8+CD57+ cell expansion detected by flow cytometry. All participating patients were living with severe acquired aplastic anemia. The data are from a study of CD8+CD57+ T cells in acquired aplastic anemia. As for the study in general: Sorting CD4+ and CD8+ cells gave DNA averaging about 3.3 ug. Whole-study results and caveats: Patients and controls were not found to differ significantly in CD8+ Simpson's diversity. Patients and controls shared twenty-nine CD8+ CDR3 sequences.

The template used for profiling TCR beta VDJ and CDR3 was genomic DNA. TCRdb ran MiXCR on the reads and lists one entry per CDR3 protein. The sample includes around 430,000 distinct CDR3 sequences, approximately 32% of them seen just once. This rearrangement joins TRBV11-2 to TRBJ2-1; D gene unclear. Sample: sorted CD4+, CD8+, or CD8+CD57+ T cells (not recorded which) from PBMCs. This receptor was obtained from a human donor with aplastic anemia. The chain's CDR3 is CASSLVSSSSSYNEQFF. Here the CDR3 DNA reads TGTGCCAGCAGCTTAGTATCCAGTTCCAGCTCCTACAATGAGCAGTTCTTC.